This is a list of T cell receptor beta chains from one sample in a study of blood T cell repertoires in COVID-19. Sequenced by immunoSEQ multiplex PCR; TCRdb stores in-frame clones only, minus some. This table has a few hundred thousand clones, approximately 91% appearing once. Input material: peripheral blood. The receptors here all came from an older woman with acute or convalescent COVID-19. The CDR3 runs from the conserved cysteine through the conserved F or W. Fields, in order: CDR3 length, V gene, J gene, D gene, clone size, CDR3 DNA, CDR3 protein. A D gene is named only where the DNA matches it firmly. Some rows mark clone size as missing; the rest say once, few, many or name a class of expanded clone.

length: 14
V: TRBV11-2
J: TRBJ2-7
D: .
size: .
DNA: TGTGCCAGCAGCTTAGAATCCCCGTCCTACGAGCAGTACTTC
CDR3: CASSLESPSYEQYF

length: 11
V: TRBV14
J: TRBJ2-1
D: .
size: .
DNA: TGTGCCAGCAGCCGTAGCTATGAGCAGTTCTTC
CDR3: CASSRSYEQFF

length: 15
V: TRBV5-1
J: TRBJ1-4
D: TRBD1
size: .
DNA: TGCGCCAGCAGCTTGGACAGGGGCGCAAGTGAAAAACTGTTTTTT
CDR3: CASSLDRGASEKLFF

length: 15
V: TRBV18
J: TRBJ1-1
D: .
size: .
DNA: TGTGCCAGCTCACCACCGGGGGCACAGGGCGAGGAAGCTTTCTTT
CDR3: CASSPPGAQGEEAFF

length: 14
V: TRBV29-1
J: TRBJ1-1
D: .
size: .
DNA: TGCAGCGTTAGTTCTGGGGCCCTTAACACTGAAGCTTTCTTT
CDR3: CSVSSGALNTEAFF

length: 13
V: TRBV7-9
J: TRBJ2-7
D: .
size: .
DNA: TGTGCCAGCAGCTTAGCTCGGGGTGGCGAGCAGTACTTC
CDR3: CASSLARGGEQYF

length: 20
V: TRBV7-8
J: TRBJ2-3
D: TRBD2
size: .
DNA: TGTGCCAGCAGCTTACCAACTGGACTAGCGGAAACGCCTAGCACAGATACGCAGTATTTT
CDR3: CASSLPTGLAETPSTDTQYF

length: 15
V: TRBV9
J: TRBJ1-2
D: TRBD1
size: few
DNA: TGTGCCAGCAGCCCCAGGACAGGGTACAGCTATGGCTACACCTTC
CDR3: CASSPRTGYSYGYTF

length: 12
V: TRBV28
J: TRBJ1-2
D: .
size: .
DNA: TGTGCCAGCAGTTGCGCCATCTGTGGCTACACCTTC
CDR3: CASSCAICGYTF

length: 14
V: TRBV20-1
J: TRBJ2-7
D: TRBD2
size: .
DNA: TGCAGTGCTAGTAGGCTAGCGGGTTCCTACGAGCAGTACTTC
CDR3: CSASRLAGSYEQYF

length: 14
V: TRBV7-9
J: TRBJ2-5
D: .
size: few
DNA: TGTGCCAGCAGCTTAGCGCTGAGGGAAGAGACCCAGTACTTC
CDR3: CASSLALREETQYF

length: 12
V: TRBV7-8
J: TRBJ1-1
D: .
size: .
DNA: TGTGCCAGCAGCTTAGCCCTCGCTGAAGCTTTCTTT
CDR3: CASSLALAEAFF

length: 15
V: TRBV4-1
J: TRBJ2-7
D: TRBD1
size: .
DNA: TGCGCCAGCAGCCAAGGGGACAGGGGAAACGACGAGCAGTACTTC
CDR3: CASSQGDRGNDEQYF

length: 15
V: TRBV7-6
J: TRBJ2-7
D: TRBD2
size: .
DNA: TGTGCCAGCAGCTTGAGAGCGGGAGCGGGCTACGAGCAGTACTTC
CDR3: CASSLRAGAGYEQYF

length: 15
V: TRBV4-2
J: TRBJ1-2
D: .
size: once
DNA: TGTGCCAGCAGCCAAGATGGGGGCAGCCCCTTTGGCTACACCTTC
CDR3: CASSQDGGSPFGYTF

length: 12
V: TRBV7-8
J: TRBJ2-3
D: .
size: .
DNA: TGTGCCAGCAGGTCAAGCTTGGATACGCAGTATTTT
CDR3: CASRSSLDTQYF

length: 14
V: TRBV23-1
J: TRBJ1-4
D: .
size: .
DNA: TGCGCCACCTACAAGGACGGGGCTAATGAAAAACTGTTTTTT
CDR3: CATYKDGANEKLFF

length: 15
V: TRBV28
J: TRBJ2-2
D: TRBD1
size: .
DNA: TGTGCCAGCAGTTCGACAGGGGGGAACACCGGGGAGCTGTTTTTT
CDR3: CASSSTGGNTGELFF

length: 12
V: TRBV2
J: TRBJ2-7
D: .
size: .
DNA: TGTGCCAGCAACAGGGACGGCTACGAGCAGTACTTC
CDR3: CASNRDGYEQYF

length: 18
V: TRBV7-8
J: TRBJ2-5
D: TRBD2
size: .
DNA: TGTGCCAGCAGCTCAACAGGGAGACTAGCGGGGGGGCAAGAGACCCAGTACTTC
CDR3: CASSSTGRLAGGQETQYF

length: 16
V: TRBV9
J: TRBJ2-1
D: TRBD2
size: .
DNA: TGTGCCAGTAGCGTAGGTGGGACTAGCGGCTACAATGAGCAGTTCTTC
CDR3: CASSVGGTSGYNEQFF

length: 17
V: TRBV18
J: TRBJ1-4
D: TRBD1
size: once
DNA: TGTGCCAGCTCACCACGGCAGGGGGCTGCAACTAATGAAAAACTGTTTTTT
CDR3: CASSPRQGAATNEKLFF

length: 13
V: TRBV27
J: TRBJ1-1
D: TRBD1
size: once
DNA: TGTGCCAGCAGAACAGGGGGGAACACTGAAGCTTTCTTT
CDR3: CASRTGGNTEAFF

length: 15
V: TRBV5-1
J: TRBJ1-5
D: .
size: .
DNA: TGCGCCAGCAGCTTGGTGGGTAGCAGCAATCAGCCCCAGCATTTT
CDR3: CASSLVGSSNQPQHF

length: 14
V: TRBV5-1
J: TRBJ2-5
D: TRBD1
size: .
DNA: TGCGCCAGCAGCTATCCAGGGGGCCAAGAGACCCAGTACTTC
CDR3: CASSYPGGQETQYF

length: 14
V: TRBV5-5
J: TRBJ1-5
D: .
size: .
DNA: TGTGCCAGCAGCTTGGACCCGGGCAATCAGCCCCAGCATTTT
CDR3: CASSLDPGNQPQHF

length: 14
V: TRBV15
J: TRBJ2-5
D: .
size: once
DNA: TGTGCCACCAGCAGAGGGGCAGCCCAAGAGACCCAGTACTTC
CDR3: CATSRGAAQETQYF

length: 15
V: TRBV5-1
J: TRBJ1-5
D: .
size: .
DNA: TGCGCCAGCAGACCCGGGCTTGAAGCGGTTCAGCCCCAGCATTTT
CDR3: CASRPGLEAVQPQHF

length: 16
V: TRBV3-1/TRBV3-2
J: TRBJ2-7
D: TRBD1
size: once
DNA: TGTGCCAGCAGCCAAGATCAGGGACGGGACAGCTACGAGCAGTACTTC
CDR3: CASSQDQGRDSYEQYF

length: 15
V: TRBV9
J: TRBJ2-1
D: .
size: .
DNA: TGTGCCAGCAGCGTCTACAGTGATCCCTACAATGAGCAGTTCTTC
CDR3: CASSVYSDPYNEQFF

length: 14
V: TRBV5-1
J: TRBJ1-5
D: .
size: .
DNA: TGCGCCAGCAGCTTGGCAGGGGACAATCAGCCCCAGCATTTT
CDR3: CASSLAGDNQPQHF

length: 14
V: TRBV24-1
J: TRBJ2-3
D: .
size: .
DNA: TGTGCCACGACCCCCCAGACTAGCACAGATACGCAGTATTTT
CDR3: CATTPQTSTDTQYF

length: 14
V: TRBV5-1
J: TRBJ2-7
D: TRBD1
size: .
DNA: TGCGCCAGCAGCCCGAGGACAGGATCCTACGAGCAGTACTTC
CDR3: CASSPRTGSYEQYF

length: 15
V: TRBV5-4
J: TRBJ2-1
D: TRBD2
size: .
DNA: TGTGCCAGCAGCCCGACTAGCGGGAGGGCCAATGAGCAGTTCTTC
CDR3: CASSPTSGRANEQFF

length: 14
V: TRBV4-2
J: TRBJ1-2
D: TRBD1
size: .
DNA: TGTGCCAGCAGCCAACCGGACAGGAACTATGGCTACACCTTC
CDR3: CASSQPDRNYGYTF

length: 13
V: TRBV7-9
J: TRBJ2-3
D: .
size: .
DNA: TGTGCCAGCAGCTTACGGACTCCAGATACGCAGTATTTT
CDR3: CASSLRTPDTQYF

length: 13
V: TRBV10-2
J: TRBJ2-7
D: TRBD2
size: .
DNA: TGCGCCAGCACCAAGCGGGGGGACTACGAGCAGTACTTC
CDR3: CASTKRGDYEQYF

length: 15
V: TRBV9
J: TRBJ1-6
D: TRBD1
size: .
DNA: TGTGCCAGCAGCGTAGTGGGACAGGGAAATTCACCCCTCCACTTT
CDR3: CASSVVGQGNSPLHF

length: 13
V: TRBV12-3/TRBV12-4
J: TRBJ1-2
D: .
size: .
DNA: TGTGCCAGCAGTTTAGCGCGAAGTTTAGGCTACACCTTC
CDR3: CASSLARSLGYTF

length: 15
V: TRBV4-1
J: TRBJ1-1
D: TRBD1
size: .
DNA: TGCGCCAGCGTGAAACAGGGGGCGGCTCGCACTGAAGCTTTCTTT
CDR3: CASVKQGAARTEAFF

length: 13
V: TRBV24-1
J: TRBJ2-3
D: TRBD1
size: .
DNA: TGTGCCATTGGGACAGGGAGCACAGATACGCAGTATTTT
CDR3: CAIGTGSTDTQYF

length: 14
V: TRBV3-1/TRBV3-2
J: TRBJ2-2
D: TRBD2
size: .
DNA: TGTGCCAGCAGCCCACCGGGACTAGCGGTTCCTACGTTTTTT
CDR3: CASSPPGLAVPTFF

length: 15
V: TRBV18
J: TRBJ2-2
D: .
size: .
DNA: TGTGCCAGCTCACCAAGCGTGAACAGGGTTGGGGAGCTGTTTTTT
CDR3: CASSPSVNRVGELFF

length: 15
V: TRBV24-1
J: TRBJ1-1
D: .
size: .
DNA: TGTGCCACCAGAGACCCAAAAACAGGGAACACTGAAGCTTTCTTT
CDR3: CATRDPKTGNTEAFF

length: 15
V: TRBV7-3
J: TRBJ2-5
D: TRBD2
size: .
DNA: TGTGCCAGCAGCCCCGTAGCGGGGACACAAGAGACCCAGTACTTC
CDR3: CASSPVAGTQETQYF

length: 14
V: TRBV6-5
J: TRBJ2-7
D: TRBD2
size: .
DNA: TGTGCCAGCAGTTACGCTGGGACTAGCGACGAGCAGTACTTC
CDR3: CASSYAGTSDEQYF

length: 13
V: TRBV6-5
J: TRBJ2-7
D: .
size: .
DNA: TGTGCCAGCAGCCCAGCGCAGCCCTACGAGCAGTACTTC
CDR3: CASSPAQPYEQYF

length: 14
V: TRBV2
J: TRBJ2-1
D: TRBD1
size: .
DNA: TGTGCCAGCTCTGACAGGGGTTCTTACAATGAGCAGTTCTTC
CDR3: CASSDRGSYNEQFF

length: 12
V: TRBV6-1
J: TRBJ2-7
D: .
size: .
DNA: TGTGCCAGCAGTGATACAGGCTACGAGCAGTACTTC
CDR3: CASSDTGYEQYF

length: 14
V: TRBV10-2
J: TRBJ2-1
D: TRBD2
size: .
DNA: TGCGCCAGCTTTTCTAGCGGGAGGTCGAATGAGCAGTTCTTC
CDR3: CASFSSGRSNEQFF

length: 14
V: TRBV19
J: TRBJ2-5
D: .
size: .
DNA: TGTGCCAGTAGTATAGGCCAGGGGCAAGAGACCCAGTACTTC
CDR3: CASSIGQGQETQYF

length: 15
V: TRBV2
J: TRBJ2-3
D: .
size: .
DNA: TGTGCCAGCAGTGAAGGCGGGCGAGGTCCAGATACGCAGTATTTT
CDR3: CASSEGGRGPDTQYF

length: 16
V: TRBV27
J: TRBJ1-5
D: .
size: .
DNA: TGTGCCAGCAGTCCCCGGCGGGACCTACGCTTCGAGCCCCAGCATTTT
CDR3: CASSPRRDLRFEPQHF

length: 13
V: TRBV2
J: TRBJ2-3
D: .
size: .
DNA: TGTGCCAGCAGTGGCCGGGAGACAGATACGCAGTATTTT
CDR3: CASSGRETDTQYF

length: 18
V: TRBV19
J: TRBJ2-5
D: TRBD2
size: once
DNA: TGTGCCACCGCCGGCCGGGAGGGCCTAGGTTTACGAATGGAGACCCAGTACTTC
CDR3: CATAGREGLGLRMETQYF

length: 16
V: TRBV11-1
J: TRBJ2-7
D: .
size: .
DNA: TGTGCCAGCAGCTTAAGCCGCGGTACTACCCCCTACGAGCAGTACTTC
CDR3: CASSLSRGTTPYEQYF